This T cell receptor (beta chain) derives from a study of CD8 T cells in ankylosing spondylitis. Study outcomes and limitations: Reportedly, significant enrichment of disease-linked clones occurred in matched ankylosing spondylitis synovial fluid. Seemingly characteristic of ankylosing spondylitis blood was a TCR beta motif consisting of about 8 highly homologous variants.

The V gene lost 3 bases and the J gene lost 7 bases, with 15 bases spanning the gap. CDR1 and CDR2 (germline): GTSNPN, SVGIG (reference sequence). This CDR3 is built from 13 residues. TCRdb passed the 5' RACE reads through MiXCR, listing each CDR3 protein once. The sample consists of 200,000 to 300,000 distinct CDR3 sequences, 20% to 30% of them appearing once. In the case of this clonotype: Its antigen is unidentified.

V and J are TRBV30 and TRBJ1-2; unclear D gene. The source is a male donor with ankylosing spondylitis or in good health (not recorded which). Input material: blood, either unsorted or a sorted T cell fraction (not recorded which). This chain's CDR3 is CAWRGSAGGGYTF. CDR3 sequence (DNA): TGTGCCTGGAGGGGGTCCGCCGGAGGTGGCTACACCTTC.